This T cell receptor beta chain was recovered during a study of blood T cell repertoires in COVID-19. Turning to the study itself: Samples came from the United States, Italy and Spain, spanning acute and convalescent COVID-19.

Comment on this clone: The junction does not match germline at one end; this may be a read error.

This CDR3 has 14 residues. Looked up from germline, CDR1 is PRHDT and CDR2 is FYEKMQ (reference sequence). Data came from immunoSEQ multiplex PCR; TCRdb stores just in-frame clones and leaves some out. The sample shows 490,000 or so clones, 88% of them seen only once. Sequenced: PBMCs or T cells enriched from blood (not recorded which). The clonotype originates from a middle-aged woman who had recovered from COVID-19. The V and J genes are TRBV13 and TRBJ2-5, with TRBD2 matching 10 bases. The CDR3 protein is CASSLGAGGETQYF. In nucleotides, the CDR3 is TGTGCCAGCAGCCTAGGAGCGGGAGGGGAGACCCAGTACTTC. The variable domain in full, completed from reference TRBV13 and TRBJ2-5, reads AAGVIQSPRHLIKEKRETATLKCYPIPRHDTVYWYQQGPGQDPQFLISFYEKMQSDKGSIPDRFSAQQFSDYHSELNMSSLELGDSALYFCASSLGAGGETQYFGPGTRLLVL.